The TCR beta chain under discussion was sequenced for a study of blood T cell repertoires in COVID-19. As handled by the study authors: Reference gene primer amplification yielded estimated nucleated cell counts. The table came from immunoSEQ multiplex PCR; TCRdb's copy has only in-frame clones and leaves some out. That table is the source of V, J and clone size, and D and trimming were worked out from the DNA. The sample yields 200,000 to 250,000 clones, about 88% seen once. Germline loops: CDR1 GTSNPN, CDR2 SVGIG (reference sequence). Trimming shortened V by 5 bases and J by 0 bases, and 11 bases separated the two germline ends. There are 14 residues in the CDR3.

Material: peripheral blood. The V and J genes are TRBV30 and TRBJ1-5; D may be TRBD1 (6 bases). The TCR comes from a man aged 55 to 69 with acute or convalescent COVID-19. CDR3 loop: CAWSDSYSNQPQHF. CDR3 in DNA: TGTGCCTGGTCGGACAGTTATAGCAATCAGCCCCAGCATTTT.